This T cell receptor (beta chain) was retrieved from a study of blood T cell repertoires in COVID-19. Study-wide context: COVID-19 samples collected from the United States, Italy and Spain covered acute and convalescent phases.

Libraries were prepared by immunoSEQ multiplex PCR; TCRdb keeps only in-frame clonotypes and omits some of them. Of about 54,000 clones listed, 88% were seen once; the top ten hold less than 4%. The CDR3 spans 15 residues. Trimming removed 2 bases at V and 1 base at J, with 8 bases between. Germline loops: CDR1 MNHEY, CDR2 SVGAGI. This clonotype was sampled from a human donor in a cohort sampled during active COVID-19. What was sequenced was peripheral blood. The chain has TRBV6-5 and TRBJ2-2; D is possibly TRBD2 (5 bases). The CDR3 region is CASSYREMNTGELFF. The CDR3 DNA reads as TGTGCCAGCAGTTACAGGGAGATGAACACCGGGGAGCTGTTTTTT.